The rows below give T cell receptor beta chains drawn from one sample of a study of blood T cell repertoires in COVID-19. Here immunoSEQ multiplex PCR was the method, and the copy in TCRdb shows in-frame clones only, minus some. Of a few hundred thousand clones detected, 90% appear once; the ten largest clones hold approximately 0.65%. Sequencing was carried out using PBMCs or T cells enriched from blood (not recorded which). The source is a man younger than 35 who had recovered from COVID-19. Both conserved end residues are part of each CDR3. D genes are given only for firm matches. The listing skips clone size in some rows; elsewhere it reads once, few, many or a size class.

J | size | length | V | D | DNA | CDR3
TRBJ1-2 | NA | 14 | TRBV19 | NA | TGTGCCAGTAGTATAGTAGTTACCCACTATGGCTACACCTTC | CASSIVVTHYGYTF
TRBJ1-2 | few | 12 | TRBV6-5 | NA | TGTGCCAGCACCGAACGGGGGGCTGGCTACACCTTC | CASTERGAGYTF
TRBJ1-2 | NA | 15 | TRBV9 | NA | TGTGCCAGCAGCGCTGAGGTACAGGGCGCGTATGGCTACACCTTC | CASSAEVQGAYGYTF
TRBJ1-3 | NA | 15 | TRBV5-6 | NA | TGTGCCAGCAGCAGGGGAAGGAGCTCTGGAAACACCATATATTTT | CASSRGRSSGNTIYF
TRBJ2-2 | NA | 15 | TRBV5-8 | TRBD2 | TGTGCCAGCAGCCGGACTAGGACGGGCACCGGGGAGCTGTTTTTT | CASSRTRTGTGELFF
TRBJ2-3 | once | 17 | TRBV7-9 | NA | TGTGCCAGCAGCTCGAGATTAGGACCCAGGGCTGGAGATACGCAGTATTTT | CASSSRLGPRAGDTQYF
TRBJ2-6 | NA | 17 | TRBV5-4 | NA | TGTGCCAGCAGCTCCCAGACAGACCACTCTGGGGCCAACGTCCTGACTTTC | CASSSQTDHSGANVLTF
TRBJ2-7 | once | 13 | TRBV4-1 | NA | TGCGCCAGCAGCCAAGAGCCGAGCTACGAGCAGTACTTC | CASSQEPSYEQYF
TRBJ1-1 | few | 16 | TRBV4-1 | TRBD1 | TGCGCCAGCAGCCCCATCTCCAGGGGGATGAACACTGAAGCTTTCTTT | CASSPISRGMNTEAFF
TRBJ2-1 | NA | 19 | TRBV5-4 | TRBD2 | TGTGCCAGCAGCTTGGCCCCCCTTATAGCGGGGGGTGACTACAATGAGCAGTTCTTC | CASSLAPLIAGGDYNEQFF
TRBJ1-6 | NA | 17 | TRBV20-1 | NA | TGCAGTGCTAGTCGGGGTTTGGTCGGCAACTATAATTCACCCCTCCACTTT | CSASRGLVGNYNSPLHF
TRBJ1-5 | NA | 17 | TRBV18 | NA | TGTGCCAGCTCACACGGGCCCTTAATGATCGGGGATCAGCCCCAGCATTTT | CASSHGPLMIGDQPQHF
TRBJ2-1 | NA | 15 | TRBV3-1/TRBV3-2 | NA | TGTGCCAGCAGCCAAGGTACCGGGTGGGACAATGAGCAGTTCTTC | CASSQGTGWDNEQFF
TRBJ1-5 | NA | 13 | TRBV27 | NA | TGTGCCAGCAGTTTGCCAGGGGTTCAGCCCCAGCATTTT | CASSLPGVQPQHF
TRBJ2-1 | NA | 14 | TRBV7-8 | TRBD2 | TGTGCCAGCAGCTTAGGGGGGGGGTACAATGAGCAGTTCTTC | CASSLGGGYNEQFF
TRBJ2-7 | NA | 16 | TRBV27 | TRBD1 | TGTGCCAGCAGTCCAACCGGGACAGGGGTCCCCTACGAGCAGTACTTC | CASSPTGTGVPYEQYF